This T cell receptor beta chain was identified during a study of shared clonotypes between healthy human individuals. The table came from immunoSEQ multiplex PCR; TCRdb's copy has only in-frame clones and leaves some out. The sample comprises a few hundred thousand clones, 79% of which are singletons, and less than 15% rests with the top ten. This clone was observed at least ten times. Germline assignment: CDR1 MNHNS and CDR2 SASEGT. The CDR3 loop spans 16 amino acids. The trim removed 1 base at V and 9 bases at J, leaving 11 bases unmatched. The chain links TRBV6-1 to TRBJ2-1; TRBD2 aligns across 8 bases. This clonotype originated in a woman in her 40s in good health. Some clones in this sample may be carry-over from other donors' samples. Specimen: PBMCs. CDR3 DNA sequence: TGTGCCAGCAGTGAAGGGGTAGCGGGAATCGGGGGTGAGCAGTTCTTC. Its protein is CASSEGVAGIGGEQFF.